This T cell receptor beta chain was recovered during a study of cytomegalovirus exposure and HLA in healthy donors. Concerning this clone itself: Its antigen remains unknown.

The study's findings and limits: Follow-up analysis later connected one missense variant in DCLRE1C with trimming of TCR beta V- and J-genes. It is likely that the observed cluster of highly shared sequence variants was a sequencing artifact. An analysis that came later showed most CMV-associated TCR beta chains appearing HLA-restricted.

Researchers ran the PCR with 60 Vbeta and 13 Jbeta primers. Here immunoSEQ multiplex PCR was the method, and the copy in TCRdb shows in-frame clones only, minus some. The sample contains roughly 100,000 clones, around four fifths of which appear only once. Healthy donors of bone marrow made up the group. CDR3 length equals 17 residues. With 1 base clipped from V and 1 base from J, the junction kept 4 bases outside the gene matches. Germline loops: CDR1 MNHNS, CDR2 SASEGT. The sequenced sample was PBMCs. The chain uses TRBV6-1 and TRBJ2-4; 10 bases agree with TRBD1. The sequence derives from a man aged 35 to 55 in good health and CMV-seronegative. The CDR3 protein is CASSEGLGQGAKNIQYF. DNA of the CDR3: TGTGCCAGCAGTGAAGGTCTGGGACAGGGGGCCAAAAACATTCAGTACTTC.